This T cell receptor (beta chain) was observed in a study of post-analysis software for immune sequencing data. Study-wide results and limits: Among multiple sclerosis patients, normalized Chao1 diversity was significantly below that of controls. Included in a set of about 5 TRBV segments more frequent in patients than controls were TRBV5-6, TRBV5-1 and TRBV20-1. Strong co-clustering by F measure was evident for samples that had been prepared in the same batch.

Incorporated into the TCR beta cDNA libraries were unique molecular identifiers, which served to reduce PCR and sequencing biases. One entry per CDR3 protein, called by TCRdb with MiXCR from the PCR reads. The table shows about 820,000 distinct CDR3 sequences, with around 50% occurring only once. In this sample, this clonotype turned up a few times. Its antigen is unknown. Trimming cost V 4 bases and J 5 bases, with 19 bases left between them. The CDR3 runs 16 residues. Per germline, CDR1 SGHDT and CDR2 YYEEEE. The sequence derives from a girl under 18 with multiple sclerosis. The sample comprised blood. The chain uses TRBV5-6 and TRBJ2-1; a weak D match, TRBD2 (6 bases). The CDR3, as DNA: TGTGCCAGCAGCACCCCTAAACGGGAGAAAGACAATGAGCAGTTCTTC. Translation gives CASSTPKREKDNEQFF.